This T cell receptor (beta chain) was recorded in a study of a mutant IDH1 vaccine in newly diagnosed glioma. For the study at large: Patients had eight vaccinations, in weeks 1, 3, 5, 7, 11, 15, 19 and 23.

Only one count was recorded for this clone. Antigen: not known. Assay used: immunoSEQ multiplex PCR; TCRdb lists only in-frame clones, some missing. The table has over 55,000 clones, 80% to 90% seen once. Germline V gives CDR1 SNHLY, CDR2 FYNNEI. The CDR3 runs 13 residues. The trim removed 9 bases at V and 5 bases at J, leaving 7 bases unmatched. Time point here: week 23, last vaccination. Doses comprised 300 ug of mutant IDH1 20-mer peptide each, plus topical imiquimod. New astrocytomas of WHO grade 3 or 4 that were IDH1-mutant and ATRX-lost were found in the donors. The V and J genes are TRBV2 and TRBJ2-5; 9 bases are shared with TRBD1. This TCR was sampled from a woman between 35 and 50 years old with glioma. Some clones in this sample may be carry-over from other donors' samples. The source material was PBMCs, sampled from a glioma patient whose treatment included an IDH1 peptide vaccine. CDR3 sequence (DNA): TGTGCCAGAGGGGCCGGGACAGGGGAGACCCAGTACTTC. Its translation is CARGAGTGETQYF.